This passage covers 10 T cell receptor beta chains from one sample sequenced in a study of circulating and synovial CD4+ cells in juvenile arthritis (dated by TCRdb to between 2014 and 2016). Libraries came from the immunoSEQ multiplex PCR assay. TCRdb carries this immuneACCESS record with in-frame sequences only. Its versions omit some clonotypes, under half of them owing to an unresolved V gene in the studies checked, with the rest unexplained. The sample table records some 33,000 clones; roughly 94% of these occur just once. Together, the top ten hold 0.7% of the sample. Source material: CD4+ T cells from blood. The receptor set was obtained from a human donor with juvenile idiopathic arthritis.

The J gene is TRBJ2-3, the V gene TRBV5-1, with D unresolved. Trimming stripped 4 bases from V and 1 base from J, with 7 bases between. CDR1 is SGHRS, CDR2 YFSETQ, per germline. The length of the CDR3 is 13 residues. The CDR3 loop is CASSPAGTDTQYF. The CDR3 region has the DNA TGCGCCAGCAGCCCGGCGGGCACAGATACGCAGTATTTT.

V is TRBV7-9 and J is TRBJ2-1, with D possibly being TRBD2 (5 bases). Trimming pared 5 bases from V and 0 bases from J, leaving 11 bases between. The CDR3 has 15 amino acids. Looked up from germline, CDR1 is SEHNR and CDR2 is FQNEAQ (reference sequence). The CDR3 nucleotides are TGTGCCAGCAGCCAACCGGGAAGCTCCTACAATGAGCAGTTCTTC. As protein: CASSQPGSSYNEQFF.

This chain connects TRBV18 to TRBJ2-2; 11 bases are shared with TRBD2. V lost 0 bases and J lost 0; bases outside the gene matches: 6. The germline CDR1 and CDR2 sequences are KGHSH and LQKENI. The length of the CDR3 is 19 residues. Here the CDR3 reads CASSPPTSGGRPNTGELFF. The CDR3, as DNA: TGTGCCAGCTCACCACCTACTAGCGGGGGCCGACCGAACACCGGGGAGCTGTTTTTT.

The CDR3 sequence is CASSYFRTVTEAFF. Written as DNA, the CDR3 is TGTGCCAGCAGTTACTTTCGGACAGTCACTGAAGCTTTCTTT. This chain links TRBV6-5 with TRBJ1-1; maybe TRBD1 (6 bases). Germline V CDR1 and CDR2: MNHEY, SVGAGI. Deletions cut 1 base from V and 4 bases from J, with 10 bases between. CDR3 length: 14 residues.

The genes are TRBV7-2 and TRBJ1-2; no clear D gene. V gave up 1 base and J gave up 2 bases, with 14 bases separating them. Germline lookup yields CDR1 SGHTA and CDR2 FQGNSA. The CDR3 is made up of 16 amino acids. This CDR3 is CASSLGPELINYGYTF. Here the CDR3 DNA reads TGTGCCAGCAGCTTAGGTCCGGAGTTAATCAACTATGGCTACACCTTC.

The CDR3 bases are TGTGCCAGCAGCTTATTTATAGGGGAGCTGTTTTTT. Residues: CASSLFIGELFF. V gene TRBV7-2 combines with J gene TRBJ2-2; no definite D call. From germline, CDR1 is SGHTA and CDR2 FQGNSA. The V and J ends lost 2 bases and 8 bases respectively, with 6 bases between them. There are 12 residues in the CDR3.

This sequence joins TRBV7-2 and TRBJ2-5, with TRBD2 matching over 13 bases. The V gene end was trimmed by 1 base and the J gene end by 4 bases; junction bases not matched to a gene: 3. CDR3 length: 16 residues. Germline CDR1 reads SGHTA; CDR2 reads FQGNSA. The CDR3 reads CASSLVGLAGAETQYF. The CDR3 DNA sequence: TGTGCCAGCAGCTTAGTAGGACTAGCGGGGGCAGAGACCCAGTACTTC.

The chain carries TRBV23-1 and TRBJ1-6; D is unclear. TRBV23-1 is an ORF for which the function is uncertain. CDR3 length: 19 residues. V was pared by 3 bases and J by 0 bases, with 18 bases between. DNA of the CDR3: TGCGCCAGCAGTCATCATAGCGAAGGGCCAAGCTCCTATAATTCACCCCTCCACTTT. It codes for CASSHHSEGPSSYNSPLHF.

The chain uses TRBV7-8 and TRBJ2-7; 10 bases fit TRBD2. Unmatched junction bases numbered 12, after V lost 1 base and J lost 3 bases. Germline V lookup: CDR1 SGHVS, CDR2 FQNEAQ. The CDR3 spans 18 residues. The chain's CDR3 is CASSLESGGAISVYEQYF. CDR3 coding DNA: TGTGCCAGCAGCTTAGAGAGCGGGGGGGCCATTTCTGTCTACGAGCAGTACTTC. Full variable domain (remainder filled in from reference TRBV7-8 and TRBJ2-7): GAGVSQSPRYKVAKRGQDVALRCDPISGHVSLFWYQQALGQGPEFLTYFQNEAQLDKSGLPSDRFFAERPEGSVSTLKIQRTQQEDSAVYLCASSLESGGAISVYEQYFGPGTRLTVT.

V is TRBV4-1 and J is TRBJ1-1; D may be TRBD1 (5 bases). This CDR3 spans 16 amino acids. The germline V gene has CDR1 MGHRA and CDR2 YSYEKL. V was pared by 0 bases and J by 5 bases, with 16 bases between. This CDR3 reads CASSQEGGQGGTEAFF. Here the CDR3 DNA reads TGCGCCAGCAGCCAAGAAGGCGGGCAGGGAGGGACTGAAGCTTTCTTT.